The source of this TCR beta chain is a study of blood T cell repertoires in COVID-19. Study-wide background: The cDNA or gDNA used as material had been derived from T cells, B-cell-depleted T cells, or PBMCs.

Comments on this clone: An end of the junction does not agree with germline; a read error may underlie this.

Using immunoSEQ multiplex PCR, the repertoire was profiled, and TCRdb retains in-frame clones only, with some absent. This sample has 190,000 or so clones, with roughly 86% found just once. The CDR3 covers 12 residues. From germline, CDR1 is LGHDT and CDR2 YNNKEL (reference sequence). The sequencing sample was made of peripheral blood. The TCR sequence derives from a man aged 35-49 years with active or convalescent COVID-19. The chain uses TRBV3-1 (or the pseudogene TRBV3-2) and TRBJ2-7, with 9 bases that match TRBD2. The CDR3 bases are TGTGCCAGCAGCCAAGAGGGGACTAGCTATTCCTTC. It codes for CASSQEGTSYSF.